The present TCR beta chain was sequenced within a study of blood T cell repertoires in COVID-19. On the study more broadly: Whether acute or convalescent, the COVID-19 samples came from the United States, Italy and Spain. T cells, B-cell-depleted T cells, or PBMCs supplied cDNA or gDNA.

Per the germline V gene, CDR1 is MNHEY and CDR2 is SVGAGI. This CDR3 spans 15 amino acids. Trimming left V 5 bases short and J 1 base short, with 15 bases between. Across about 22 US areas, participants ranged in age from about 18 to 90 years. Some clones are missing from TCRdb's copy, which holds only in-frame ones; the method was immunoSEQ multiplex PCR. This table holds over 200,000 clones, 70% to 90% found once. This clonotype was obtained from a woman in her 50s in a cohort exposed to, infected with or recovered from COVID-19 (not recorded which). V is TRBV6-5 and J is TRBJ2-7; D remains unclear. The material sequenced was PBMCs or T cells enriched from blood (not recorded which). CDR3 amino acids: CASSPGSFGSYEQYF. The CDR3, as DNA: TGTGCCAGCAGTCCGGGTAGTTTCGGGTCCTACGAGCAGTACTTC.